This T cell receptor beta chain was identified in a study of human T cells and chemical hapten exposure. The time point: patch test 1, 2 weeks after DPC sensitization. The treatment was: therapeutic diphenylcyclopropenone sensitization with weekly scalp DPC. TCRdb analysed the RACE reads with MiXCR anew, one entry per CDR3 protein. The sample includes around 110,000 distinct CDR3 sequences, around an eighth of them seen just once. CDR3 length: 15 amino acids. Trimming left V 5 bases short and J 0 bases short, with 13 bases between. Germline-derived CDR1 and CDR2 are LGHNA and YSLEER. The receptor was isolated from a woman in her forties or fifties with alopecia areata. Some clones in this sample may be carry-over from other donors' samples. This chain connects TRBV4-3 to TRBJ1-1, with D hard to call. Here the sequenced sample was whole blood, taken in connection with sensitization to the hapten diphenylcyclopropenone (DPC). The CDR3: CASSYSQALNTEAFF. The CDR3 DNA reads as TGCGCCAGCAGCTATTCGCAGGCCCTGAACACTGAAGCTTTCTTT.